The sequence of this T cell receptor (beta chain) was determined in a study of blood T cell repertoires in COVID-19. The repertoire was sequenced with immunoSEQ multiplex PCR; TCRdb's copy has only in-frame clones and lacks some. The sample lists over 200,000 clones, roughly 90% occurring once. Germline loops: CDR1 SGHRS, CDR2 YFSETQ. The germline V and J ends were trimmed by 0 bases and 0 bases, with 9 bases remaining between them. There are 16 residues in the CDR3. This TCR came from a woman in her forties or fifties in a cohort exposed to, infected with or recovered from COVID-19 (not recorded which). The J gene is TRBJ1-4, the V gene TRBV5-1, with D hard to call. Sequences were obtained from PBMCs or T cells enriched from blood (not recorded which). The CDR3 nucleotides are TGCGCCAGCAGCTTGGGTACAGTAGCAACTAATGAAAAACTGTTTTTT. Translating it yields CASSLGTVATNEKLFF.